The 8 T cell receptor beta chains reported below all come from one sample, sequenced in a study of cytomegalovirus exposure and HLA in healthy donors. The PCR ran on 60 Vbeta and 13 Jbeta primers. Produced via immunoSEQ multiplex PCR; TCRdb's table is partial and in-frame only. The repertoire consists of approximately 250,000 clones, with roughly 85% occurring once and the leading ten covering 0.2% to 0.3%. The sample taken for sequencing was PBMCs. Receptors were obtained from a girl aged 2-10 years in good health and CMV-seronegative.

The chain carries TRBV7-6 and TRBJ2-7, with TRBD2 matching over 8 bases. J gave up 3 bases and V 2 bases, and 6 bases lay outside the gene matches. CDR3 size: 15 residues. The V gene's germline CDR1 is SGHVS and CDR2 FNYEAQ. CDR3 in DNA: TGTGCCAGCAGCTTAATATCGGGAGGGGACTACGAGCAGTACTTC. It specifies CASSLISGGDYEQYF.

The V call is TRBV19, the J call TRBJ2-5; maybe TRBD1 (5 bases). Germline V CDR1 and CDR2: LNHDA, SQIVND (reference sequence). V was clipped by 1 base and J by 4 bases, with 22 bases between them. The CDR3 consists of 18 residues. The CDR3 coding sequence is TGTGCCAGTAGTATAGGTCGGCAGGGTGTGGAAAACCTAGAGACCCAGTACTTC. Its translation: CASSIGRQGVENLETQYF.

This clone has only a few counts. The chain recombines TRBV7-9 with TRBJ1-1; D is perhaps TRBD1 (6 bases). The ends were cut back, 5 bases at V and 2 bases at J, with 18 bases in the middle. Per the germline V gene, CDR1 is SEHNR and CDR2 is FQNEAQ (reference sequence). This CDR3 has 16 amino acids. The CDR3 loop is CASSPSMAGANTEAFF. In DNA, the CDR3 is TGTGCCAGCAGCCCCTCCATGGCAGGGGCAAACACTGAAGCTTTCTTT.

This chain links TRBV19 with TRBJ2-3, with D possibly matching TRBD1 (5 bases). The V gene lost 3 bases and the J gene lost 0 bases, with 13 bases spanning the gap. The CDR3 covers 16 residues. CDR1 is LNHDA, CDR2 SQIVND, per germline (reference sequence). The DNA of the CDR3 is TGTGCCAGTAGTATCCTGGGGCGATCTAGCACAGATACGCAGTATTTT. This encodes CASSILGRSSTDTQYF.

The genes are TRBV28 and TRBJ1-6; 7 nucleotides line up with TRBD1. Germline V CDR1 and CDR2: MDHEN, SYDVKM. V was pared by 4 bases and J by 9 bases, with 12 bases of the junction left unmatched. CDR3 length: 16 amino acids. The chain's CDR3 is CASSSFSTGLSSPLHF. The CDR3 DNA reads as TGTGCCAGCAGTTCCTTCTCGACAGGGTTAAGTTCACCCCTCCACTTT.

This chain joins TRBV5-1 and TRBJ2-1; 8 nucleotides line up with TRBD1. The CDR3 runs to 18 residues. Losses at the gene ends were 0 bases for V and 3 bases for J; bases not matched to a gene: 11. Germline values: CDR1 SGHRS, CDR2 YFSETQ. The CDR3 DNA follows: TGCGCCAGCAGCTTGGTTGAACTTCGACAGGGGAACTACAATGAGCAGTTCTTC. Protein: CASSLVELRQGNYNEQFF.

This chain joins TRBV4-2 and TRBJ2-5; 8 bases fit TRBD2. TRBJ2-7 explains the end of the DNA better; the J call may be wrong. The CDR3 has 14 amino acids. Per the germline V gene, CDR1 is LGHNA and CDR2 is YNFKEQ. CDR3 in DNA: TGTGCCAGCAGCCAAGTAACTAGCGGCCACGAGCAGTACTTC. Amino acids: CASSQVTSGHEQYF.

The table lists this clone with a count of one. The V gene is TRBV27, the J gene TRBJ1-1, with 7 bases identical to TRBD1. Germline V gene lookup returns CDR1 MNHEY and CDR2 SMNVEV (reference sequence). The trim removed 1 base at V and 4 bases at J, leaving 0 bases unmatched. The CDR3 loop spans 13 amino acids. This CDR3 reads CASSLYRGTEAFF. DNA of the CDR3: TGTGCCAGCAGTTTATACAGGGGCACTGAAGCTTTCTTT.